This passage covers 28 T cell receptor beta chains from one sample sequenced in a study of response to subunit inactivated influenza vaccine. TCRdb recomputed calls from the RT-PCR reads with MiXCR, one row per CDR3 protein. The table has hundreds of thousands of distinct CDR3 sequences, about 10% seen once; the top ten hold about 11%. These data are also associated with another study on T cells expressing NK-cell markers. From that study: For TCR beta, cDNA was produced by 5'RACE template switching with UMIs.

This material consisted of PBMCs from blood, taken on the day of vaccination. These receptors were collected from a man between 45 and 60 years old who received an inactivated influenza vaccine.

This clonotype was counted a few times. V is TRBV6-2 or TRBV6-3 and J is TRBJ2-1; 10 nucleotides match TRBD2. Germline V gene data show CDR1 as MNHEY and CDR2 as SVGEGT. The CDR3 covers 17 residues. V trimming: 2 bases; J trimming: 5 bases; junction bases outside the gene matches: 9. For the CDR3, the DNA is TGTGCCAGCAGTTACCAGGGTAGCGGGAGGTCCAACAATGAGCAGTTCTTC. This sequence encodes CASSYQGSGRSNNEQFF.

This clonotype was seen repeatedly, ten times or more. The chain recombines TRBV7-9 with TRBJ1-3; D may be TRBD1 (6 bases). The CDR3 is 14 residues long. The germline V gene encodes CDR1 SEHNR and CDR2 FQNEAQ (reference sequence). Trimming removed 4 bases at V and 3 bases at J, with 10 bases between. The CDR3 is CASSSVDSGNTIYF. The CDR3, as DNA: TGTGCCAGCAGCTCTGTGGACAGTGGAAACACCATATATTTT.

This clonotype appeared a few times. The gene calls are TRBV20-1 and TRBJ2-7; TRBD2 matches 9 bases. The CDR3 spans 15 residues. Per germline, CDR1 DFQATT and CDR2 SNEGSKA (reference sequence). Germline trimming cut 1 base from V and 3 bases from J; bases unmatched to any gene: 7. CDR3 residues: CSARAGILAGYEQYF. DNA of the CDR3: TGCAGTGCTAGAGCTGGTATACTAGCGGGCTACGAGCAGTACTTC.

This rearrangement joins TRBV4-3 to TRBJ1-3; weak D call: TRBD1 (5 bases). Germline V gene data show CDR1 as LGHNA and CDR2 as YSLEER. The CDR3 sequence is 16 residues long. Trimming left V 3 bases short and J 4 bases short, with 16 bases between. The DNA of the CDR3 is TGCGCCAGCAGCCAGTGGGGGTATGGAGCCGGAAACACCATATATTTT. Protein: CASSQWGYGAGNTIYF.

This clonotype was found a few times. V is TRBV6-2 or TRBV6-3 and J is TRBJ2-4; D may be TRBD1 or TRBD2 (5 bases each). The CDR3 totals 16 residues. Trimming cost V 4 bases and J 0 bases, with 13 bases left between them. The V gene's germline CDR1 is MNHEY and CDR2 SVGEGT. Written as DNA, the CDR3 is TGTGCCAGCAGTTCCGCCCCCGGGACAGCCAAAAACATTCAGTACTTC. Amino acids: CASSSAPGTAKNIQYF.

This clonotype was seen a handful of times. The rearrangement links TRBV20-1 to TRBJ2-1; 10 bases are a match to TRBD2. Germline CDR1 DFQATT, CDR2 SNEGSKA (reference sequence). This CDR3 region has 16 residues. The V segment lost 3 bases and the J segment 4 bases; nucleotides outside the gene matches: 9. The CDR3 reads CSARGQRGGLYNEQFF. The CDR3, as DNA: TGCAGTGCTAGGGGCCAGCGGGGGGGCCTGTACAATGAGCAGTTCTTC.

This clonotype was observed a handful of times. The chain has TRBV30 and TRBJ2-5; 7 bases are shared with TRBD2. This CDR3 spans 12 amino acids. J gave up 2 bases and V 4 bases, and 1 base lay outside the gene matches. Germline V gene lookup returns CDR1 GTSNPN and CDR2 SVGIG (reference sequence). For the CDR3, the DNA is TGTGCCTGGAACGGGGGGCAAGAGACCCAGTACTTC. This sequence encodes CAWNGGQETQYF.

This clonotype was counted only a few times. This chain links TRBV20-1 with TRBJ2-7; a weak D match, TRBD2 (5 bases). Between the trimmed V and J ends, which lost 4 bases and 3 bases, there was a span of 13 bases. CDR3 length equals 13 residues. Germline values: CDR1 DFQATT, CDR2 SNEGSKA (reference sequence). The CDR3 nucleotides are TGCAGTGCTACTCTACCTGGGAGCTACGAGCAGTACTTC. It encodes CSATLPGSYEQYF.

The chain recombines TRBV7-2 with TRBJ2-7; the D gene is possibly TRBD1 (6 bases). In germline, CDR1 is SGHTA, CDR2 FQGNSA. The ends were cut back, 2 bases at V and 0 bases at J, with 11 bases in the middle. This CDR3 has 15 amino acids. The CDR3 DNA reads TGTGCCAGCAGCTTAAGGGACACATACTCCTACGAGCAGTACTTC. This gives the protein CASSLRDTYSYEQYF.

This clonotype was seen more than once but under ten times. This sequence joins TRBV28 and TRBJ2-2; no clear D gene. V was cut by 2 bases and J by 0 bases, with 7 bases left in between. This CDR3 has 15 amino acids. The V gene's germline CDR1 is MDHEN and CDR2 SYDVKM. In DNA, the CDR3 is TGTGCCAGCAGTTTACTCCCAACGAACACCGGGGAGCTGTTTTTT. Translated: CASSLLPTNTGELFF.

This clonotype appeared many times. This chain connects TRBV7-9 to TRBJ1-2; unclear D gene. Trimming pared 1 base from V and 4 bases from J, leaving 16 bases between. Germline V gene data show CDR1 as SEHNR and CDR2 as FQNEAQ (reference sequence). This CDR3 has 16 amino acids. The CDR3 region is CASSLDGGAASYGYTF. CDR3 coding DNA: TGTGCCAGCAGCTTAGACGGCGGCGCAGCCTCCTATGGCTACACCTTC.

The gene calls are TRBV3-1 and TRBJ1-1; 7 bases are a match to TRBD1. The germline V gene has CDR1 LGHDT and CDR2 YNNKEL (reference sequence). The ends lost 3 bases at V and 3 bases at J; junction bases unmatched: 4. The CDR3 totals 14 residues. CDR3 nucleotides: TGTGCCAGCAGCCAGACAGGGACCTACACTGAAGCTTTCTTT. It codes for CASSQTGTYTEAFF.

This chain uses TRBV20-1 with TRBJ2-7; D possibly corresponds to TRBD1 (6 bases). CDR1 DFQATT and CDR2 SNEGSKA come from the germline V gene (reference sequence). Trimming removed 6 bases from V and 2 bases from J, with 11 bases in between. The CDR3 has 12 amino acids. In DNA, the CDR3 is TGCAGTGCCGGCCGGGACACCTACGAGCAGTACTTC. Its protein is CSAGRDTYEQYF.

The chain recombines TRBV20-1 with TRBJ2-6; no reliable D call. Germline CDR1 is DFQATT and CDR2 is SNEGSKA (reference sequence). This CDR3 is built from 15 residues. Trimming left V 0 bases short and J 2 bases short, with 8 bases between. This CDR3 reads CSAREGSTGANVLTF. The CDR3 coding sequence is TGCAGTGCTAGAGAGGGCAGTACTGGGGCCAACGTCCTGACTTTC.

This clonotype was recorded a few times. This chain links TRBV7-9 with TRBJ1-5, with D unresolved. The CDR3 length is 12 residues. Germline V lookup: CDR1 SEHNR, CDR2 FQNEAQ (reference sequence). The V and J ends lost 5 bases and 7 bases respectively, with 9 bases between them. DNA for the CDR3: TGTGCCAGCAGCCCTAAAGACCAGCCCCAGCATTTT. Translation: CASSPKDQPQHF.

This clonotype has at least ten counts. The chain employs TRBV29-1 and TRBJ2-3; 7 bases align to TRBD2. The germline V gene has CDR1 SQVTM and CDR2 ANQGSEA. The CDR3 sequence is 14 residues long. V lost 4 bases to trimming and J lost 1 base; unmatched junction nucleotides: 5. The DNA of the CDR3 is TGCAGCGTTGTGCCTAGCGGCCGCACAGATACGCAGTATTTT. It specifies CSVVPSGRTDTQYF.

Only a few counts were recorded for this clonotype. This CDR3 reads CSARDGVRGRYNSGNTIYF. The CDR3 DNA follows: TGCAGTGCTAGAGATGGAGTTCGCGGACGGTACAACTCTGGAAACACCATATATTTT. The chain links TRBV20-1 to TRBJ1-3; D call uncertain. Per the germline V gene, CDR1 is DFQATT and CDR2 is SNEGSKA (reference sequence). V was trimmed by 0 bases and J by 0 bases, leaving 21 bases between them. The CDR3 has 19 residues.

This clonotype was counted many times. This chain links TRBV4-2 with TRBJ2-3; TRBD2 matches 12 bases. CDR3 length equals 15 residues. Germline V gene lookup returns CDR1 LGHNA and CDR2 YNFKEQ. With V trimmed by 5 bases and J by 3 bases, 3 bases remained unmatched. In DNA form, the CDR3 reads TGTGCCAGCAGCTTCGGACTAGCGGGGACAGATACGCAGTATTTT. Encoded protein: CASSFGLAGTDTQYF.

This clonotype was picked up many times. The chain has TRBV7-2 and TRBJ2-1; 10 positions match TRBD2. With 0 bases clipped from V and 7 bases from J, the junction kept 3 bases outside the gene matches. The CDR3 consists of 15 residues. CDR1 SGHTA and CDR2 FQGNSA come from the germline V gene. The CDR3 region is CASSLAGTSVNEQFF. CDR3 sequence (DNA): TGTGCCAGCAGCTTAGCCGGGACTAGCGTGAATGAGCAGTTCTTC.

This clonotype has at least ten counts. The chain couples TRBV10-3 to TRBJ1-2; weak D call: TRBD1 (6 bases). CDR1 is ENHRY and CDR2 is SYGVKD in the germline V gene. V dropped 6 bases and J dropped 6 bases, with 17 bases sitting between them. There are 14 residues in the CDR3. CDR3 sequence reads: CAISTGGGADGYTF. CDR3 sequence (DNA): TGTGCCATCAGCACCGGTGGGGGGGCGGATGGCTACACCTTC.

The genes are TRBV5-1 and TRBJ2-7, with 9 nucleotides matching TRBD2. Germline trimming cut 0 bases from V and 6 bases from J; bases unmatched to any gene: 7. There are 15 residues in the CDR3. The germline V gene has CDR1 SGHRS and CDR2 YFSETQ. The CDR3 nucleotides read TGCGCCAGCAGCTTGGAGTCTAGCGGGATTGTCGAGCAGTACTTC. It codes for CASSLESSGIVEQYF.

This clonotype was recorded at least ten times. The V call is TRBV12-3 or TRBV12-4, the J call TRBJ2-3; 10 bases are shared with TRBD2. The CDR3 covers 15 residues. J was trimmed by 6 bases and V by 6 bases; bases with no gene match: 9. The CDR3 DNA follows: TGTGCCAGCAGCTTCGAACTAGCGGGACCTGATACGCAGTATTTT. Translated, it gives CASSFELAGPDTQYF.

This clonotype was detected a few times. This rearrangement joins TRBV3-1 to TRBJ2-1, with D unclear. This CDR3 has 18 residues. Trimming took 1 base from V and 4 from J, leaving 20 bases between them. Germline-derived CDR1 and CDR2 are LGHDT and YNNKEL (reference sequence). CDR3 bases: TGTGCCAGCAGCCAAGTTTTGTTGTCAGCCCCGTCGTACAATGAGCAGTTCTTC. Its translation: CASSQVLLSAPSYNEQFF.

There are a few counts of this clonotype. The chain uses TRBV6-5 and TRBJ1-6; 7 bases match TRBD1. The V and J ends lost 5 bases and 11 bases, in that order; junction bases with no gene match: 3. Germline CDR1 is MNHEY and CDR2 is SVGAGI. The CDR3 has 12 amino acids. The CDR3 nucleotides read TGTGCCAGCAGTAGGGGACAGACACCCCTCCACTTT. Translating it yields CASSRGQTPLHF.

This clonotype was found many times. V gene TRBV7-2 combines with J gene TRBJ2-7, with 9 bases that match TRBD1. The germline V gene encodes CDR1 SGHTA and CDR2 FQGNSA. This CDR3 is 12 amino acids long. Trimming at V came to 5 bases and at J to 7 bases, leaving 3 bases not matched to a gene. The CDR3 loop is CASSQGQGEQYF. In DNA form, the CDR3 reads TGTGCCAGCAGCCAGGGACAGGGAGAGCAGTACTTC.

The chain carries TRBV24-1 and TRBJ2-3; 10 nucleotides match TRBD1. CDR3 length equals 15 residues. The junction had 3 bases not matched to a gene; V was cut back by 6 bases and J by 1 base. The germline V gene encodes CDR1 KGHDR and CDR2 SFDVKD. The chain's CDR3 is CATSRQGAGTDTQYF. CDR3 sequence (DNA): TGTGCCACCAGTCGACAGGGGGCTGGCACAGATACGCAGTATTTT.

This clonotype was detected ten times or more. The CDR3 sequence is CASRATSGEIYEQYF. The DNA of the CDR3 is TGTGCCAGCAGGGCGACTAGCGGGGAGATCTACGAGCAGTACTTC. The J gene is TRBJ2-7, the V gene TRBV6-1; 11 bases fit TRBD2. The CDR3 covers 15 residues. Germline CDR1 and CDR2: MNHNS and SASEGT. The J segment lost 3 bases and the V segment lost 6 bases, leaving 7 bases of the junction unmatched.

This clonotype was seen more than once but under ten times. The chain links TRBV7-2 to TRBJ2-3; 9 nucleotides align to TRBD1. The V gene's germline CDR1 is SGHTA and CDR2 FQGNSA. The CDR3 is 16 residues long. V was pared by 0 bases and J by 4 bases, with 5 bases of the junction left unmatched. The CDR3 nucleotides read TGTGCCAGCAGCTTAGCCTGGACAGGGGAGGCAGATACGCAGTATTTT. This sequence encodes CASSLAWTGEADTQYF.